This entry is about one TCR beta chain. Its target is not known. The entry originates in a study of T cells after posttransplantation cyclophosphamide. Study observations and caveats: TRB clonality was highly associated with recipient CMV seropositivity and reactivation.

Generated by immunoSEQ multiplex PCR, the TCRdb table keeps only in-frame clones and is missing some. The sample yields more than 20,000 clones, approximately 76% seen once. Germline CDR1 is MNHNS and CDR2 is SASEGT. This CDR3 comprises 15 residues. With V trimmed by 6 bases and J by 5 bases, 6 bases remained unmatched. Sequenced sample: memory CD4+ T cells sorted from PBMCs. This clonotype was sampled from a woman in her sixties or seventies in good health, CMV-negative, and a related stem cell transplant donor. V gene TRBV6-1 combines with J gene TRBJ2-7, with 14 bases lining up with TRBD2. CDR3 in DNA: TGTGCCAGCAGGTCGGGACTAGCGGGAGCTCACGAGCAGTACTTC. Translation: CASRSGLAGAHEQYF.